This T cell receptor (beta chain) was captured by sequencing in a study of shared clonotypes between healthy human individuals (dated by TCRdb to 2019 to 2021). Background on the whole study: Two women and a few men aged 18 to 49 years were included in the cohort. The study deeply sequenced blood TCR repertoires of five healthy adults to estimate repertoire size and the extent of clonotype sharing between individuals. Per donor, three plates each were used for CD4 naive and CD4 memory, two for CD8 naive, and one for CD8 memory. To increase sequencing depth and limit assay-specific biases, different laboratories used diverse techniques to prepare libraries and sequence TCR repertoires. Between about 0.85 and 10 billion PBMCs per donor were obtained by leukapheresis. The full study reports these points: Naive subsets generally had larger estimated clonotype richness than memory subsets. Sampling was restricted to blood, and TCR repertoires in tissue are likely to differ from TCR repertoires in blood. Because the study included only a small number of donors, the genetic and exposure-history diversity represented was limited. Even with the large sequencing depth, rarefaction of the sorted-subset datasets indicated that sequencing was incomplete. Compared with non-shared clonotypes, clonotypes shared by all four sorted-subset donors had higher generation probabilities. Pairwise subsampling indicated that sequencing depth was expected to affect the degree of clonotype sharing among donors. Across a few donors, 4.5% to 6.5% of naive CD4, more than 3% of naive CD8, about 2.3% of memory CD4, and roughly 0.4% of memory CD8 clonotypes were shared.

The donors were healthy, HIV-negative adults with no recently reported acute infections or vaccinations. Every donor was a Caucasian adult living in Nashville, Tennessee, USA. CD4+ T cells were enriched by magnetic negative selection, after which naive cells were positively selected on CD45RA and the negative fraction was taken as the memory subset. Blood was obtained by leukapheresis, after which PBMCs were separated by Ficoll-Histopaque density gradient centrifugation and cryopreserved in liquid nitrogen vapor phase. Analytical flow cytometry was used to check the purity and quantity of every magnetically sorted T cell population. Each sorted fraction had its genomic DNA isolated and then quantified by UV absorbance on a Nanodrop 2000c. Note on this clone: Its antigen is still unknown. No much larger clone exists at a distance of one base, and base qualities are not known.

Using the deep immunoSEQ assay, TCR CDR3 regions were amplified from genomic DNA by multiplex PCR. Extracted genomic DNA from each cell subset was spread evenly across all wells of several immunoSEQ 96-well plates, with each plate serving as a replicate. For sorted subsets, each replicate PCR was loaded with about 0.2 ug genomic DNA, equivalent to 30,000 to 35,000 T cell genomes. Purified libraries were measured with a Qubit 3.0 fluorometer, size-checked on a Bioanalyzer 2100, and measured again with the KAPA Library Quantification kit. Each immunoSEQ 96-well plate was sequenced on its own single-read 150-cycle Illumina NextSeq 550 flow cell. The study's processing was this. Because only junctional sequences without quality scores were contained in the immunoSEQ output, filtering matching that applied to full-length reads could not be performed. To assign V/J genes and CDR3, sequences were annotated using PyIR, a Python wrapper for IgBLAST v1.9, with IMGT germline references. Reads were filtered out if the reads had weak V/J assignments (E-value above 1e-6), no CDR3, stop codons, out-of-frame junctions, or ambiguous translated residues. V3J clonotypes were defined as sequences sharing an identical inferred V gene, J gene, and CDR3 amino acid sequence. To compute the percentage overlap between repertoires, the number of shared unique clonotypes was divided by the size of the smaller repertoire. Three approaches were used to assess repertoire richness: RTK rarefaction, the Chao1 estimator, and Recon v2.1 estimates of unobserved clonotypes. Generation probabilities were computed with OLGA for all TCRbeta clonotypes obtained by the gDNA method from four donors. The table comes from immuneACCESS by way of TCRdb, which keeps in-frame sequences with V and J called. Part of the clones is missing from these tables; in studies checked, under half for an unresolved V gene and the rest for unknown reasons. V and J calls and clone size follow that table, whereas D and trimming were derived from the DNA. Here the sample has under 750,000 clones; roughly 72% occur a single time. About 1.8% of the sample lies in the top ten.

This TCR was sampled from a woman aged 25 to 45 in good health. Sequencing used memory CD4+ T cells sorted from blood. The sample's cell subset or site label, in plain terms: CD45RA-negative fraction.

At the DNA level, the sequence is TGCAGTGCCCCCGTCCCGGATACGCAGTATTTT. It specifies CSAPVPDTQYF. Rearrangement joined TRBV20-1 to TRBJ2-3; the D gene cannot be resolved reliably. V and J lose 6 bases and 6 bases, and a span of 10 bases separates them. According to the germline V gene (reference sequence), CDR1 reads DFQATT and CDR2 reads SNEGSKA. Counted from cysteine to phenylalanine, this CDR3 has 11 amino acids. The CDR3 DNA has 33 bases and is translated from base 1.